The rows below give T cell receptor beta chains drawn from one sample of a study of cytomegalovirus exposure and HLA in healthy donors. Assay used: immunoSEQ multiplex PCR; TCRdb lists only in-frame clones, some missing. The data contain about 160,000 clones, about 68% of them singletons. Specimen: PBMCs. The receptors derive from a female donor in good health and CMV-seronegative. Each CDR3 is given without its conserved first and last residue. A row's size may be missing; if present it is once, few, many or a size class.

TRBV11-2	TRBJ1-3	.	ASHRSSGNTIY
TRBV5-1	TRBJ2-3	.	ASSLSSTDTQY
TRBV6-1	TRBJ2-3	.	ASSEAPPGGGGTDTQY
TRBV4-1	TRBJ1-6	.	ASSQVAGNSPLH
TRBV21-1	TRBJ2-7	few	ASKFAYEAEQY
TRBV27	TRBJ2-7	.	ASSLFFGSSYEQY
TRBV10-3	TRBJ1-5	.	AISDNIGQYQPQH
TRBV9	TRBJ2-1	.	ASSQRGTSSFYNEQF
TRBV30	TRBJ2-6	.	AWSAGDGANVLT
TRBV5-1	TRBJ2-5	few	ASRGTIQETQY
TRBV9	TRBJ2-3	.	ASSVAGLAGTDTQY
TRBV9	TRBJ2-1	few	ASSFRDSYNEQF
TRBV5-1	TRBJ1-1	.	ASSSGTALNTEAF
TRBV5-6	TRBJ2-7	few	ASSFRSDAYEQY
TRBV9	.	.	ASSVTGTASYEQY
TRBV12-5	TRBJ1-6	.	ASGPGQVNSPLH